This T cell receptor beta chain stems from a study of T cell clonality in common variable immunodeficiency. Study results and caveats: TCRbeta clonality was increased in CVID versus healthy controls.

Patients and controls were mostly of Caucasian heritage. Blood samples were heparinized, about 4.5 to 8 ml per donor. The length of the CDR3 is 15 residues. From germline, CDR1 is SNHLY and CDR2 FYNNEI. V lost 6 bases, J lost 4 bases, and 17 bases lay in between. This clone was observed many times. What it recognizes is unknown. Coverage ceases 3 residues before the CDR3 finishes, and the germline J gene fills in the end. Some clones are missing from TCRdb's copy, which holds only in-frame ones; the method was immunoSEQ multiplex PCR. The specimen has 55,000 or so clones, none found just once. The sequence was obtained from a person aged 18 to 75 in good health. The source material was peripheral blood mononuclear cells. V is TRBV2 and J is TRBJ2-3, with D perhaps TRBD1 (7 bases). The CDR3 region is CASSSQGGAADTQYF. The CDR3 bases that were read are TGTGCCAGCAGCTCGCAGGGGGGTGCGGCAGATACG.